The clone carrying this TCR beta chain came up many times. Its antigen is undetermined. The time point here: patch test 1, 2 weeks after DPC sensitization. Treatment denoted: therapeutic diphenylcyclopropenone sensitization with weekly scalp DPC. This sample was taken from a study of human T cells and chemical hapten exposure. Whole-study context: The sensitizing agent was 2% DPC, placed on approximately 2 cm by approximately 2 cm of upper inner arm skin.

Study outcomes and limitations: No alteration of TCRs above 1 in 1000 frequency was seen with DPC sensitization.

Individual cDNA molecules (in the library) carried attached unique molecular identifiers. Each CDR3 protein gets one entry after TCRdb re-called the RACE reads with MiXCR. The sample includes approximately 77,000 distinct CDR3 sequences, 6% to 9% of them seen just once. Trimming cost V 1 base and J 6 bases, with 9 bases left between them. Germline loops: CDR1 SGHTA, CDR2 FQGNSA. The CDR3 sequence is 14 residues long. The chain employs TRBV7-2 and TRBJ2-2; possible D gene TRBD1, 6 bases. The specimen comprised whole blood, sampled in connection with sensitization to the hapten diphenylcyclopropenone (DPC). The receptor comes from a woman aged 30 to 39 with alopecia areata. Some clones in this sample may be carry-over from other donors' samples. The CDR3 DNA reads as TGTGCCAGCAGCTTAGAAGGGGGAGCCGGGGAGCTGTTTTTT. Translated, it gives CASSLEGGAGELFF. Looking up the rest from reference TRBV7-2 and TRBJ2-2 gives the full variable domain: GAGVSQSPSNKVTEKGKDVELRCDPISGHTALYWYRQSLGQGLEFLIYFQGNSAPDKSGLPSDRFSAERTGGSVSTLTIQRTQQEDSAVYLCASSLEGGAGELFFGEGSRLTVL.